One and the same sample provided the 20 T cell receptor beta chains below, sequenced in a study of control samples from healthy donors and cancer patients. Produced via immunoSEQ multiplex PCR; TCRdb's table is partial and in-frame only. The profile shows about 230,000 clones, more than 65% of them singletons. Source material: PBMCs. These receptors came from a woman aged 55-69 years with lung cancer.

As DNA, the CDR3 is TGTGCCAGCTACACGACAGGACGTGATGGCTACACCTTC. Translation gives CASYTTGRDGYTF. This chain links TRBV12-3 or TRBV12-4 with TRBJ1-2, with D maybe TRBD1 (6 bases). V was shortened by 8 bases and J by 6 bases, with 16 bases between the two germline ends. The CDR3 is 13 amino acids.

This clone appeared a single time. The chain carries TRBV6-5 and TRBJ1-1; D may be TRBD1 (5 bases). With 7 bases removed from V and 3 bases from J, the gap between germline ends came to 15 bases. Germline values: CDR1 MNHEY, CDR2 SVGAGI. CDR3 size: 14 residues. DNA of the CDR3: TGTGCCAGCACCGATGTGGGGGGGTACACTGAAGCTTTCTTT. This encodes CASTDVGGYTEAFF.

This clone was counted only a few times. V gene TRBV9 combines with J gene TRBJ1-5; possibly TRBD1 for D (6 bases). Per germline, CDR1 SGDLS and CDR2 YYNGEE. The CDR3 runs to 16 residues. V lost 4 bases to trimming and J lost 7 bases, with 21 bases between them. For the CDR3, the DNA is TGTGCCAGCAGCCCGAACCCAGGGGTGGCGGGACAGCCCCAGCATTTT. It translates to CASSPNPGVAGQPQHF. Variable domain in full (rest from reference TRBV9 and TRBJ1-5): DSGVTQTPKHLITATGQRVTLRCSPRSGDLSVYWYQQSLDQGLQFLIQYYNGEERAKGNILERFSAQQFPDLHSELNLSSLELGDSALYFCASSPNPGVAGQPQHFGDGTRLSIL.

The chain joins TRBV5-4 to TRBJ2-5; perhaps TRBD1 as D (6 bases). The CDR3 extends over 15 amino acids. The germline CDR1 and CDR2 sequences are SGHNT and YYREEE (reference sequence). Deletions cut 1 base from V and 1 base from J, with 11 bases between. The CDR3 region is CASSLYGGPQETQYF. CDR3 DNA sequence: TGTGCCAGCAGCTTGTATGGGGGCCCCCAAGAGACCCAGTACTTC.

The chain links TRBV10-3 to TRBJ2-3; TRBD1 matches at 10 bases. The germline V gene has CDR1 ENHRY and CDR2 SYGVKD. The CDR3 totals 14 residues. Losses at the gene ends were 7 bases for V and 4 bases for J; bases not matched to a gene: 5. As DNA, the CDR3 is TGTGCCATCAAAGGGGACAGGGGACCAGATACGCAGTATTTT. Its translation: CAIKGDRGPDTQYF.

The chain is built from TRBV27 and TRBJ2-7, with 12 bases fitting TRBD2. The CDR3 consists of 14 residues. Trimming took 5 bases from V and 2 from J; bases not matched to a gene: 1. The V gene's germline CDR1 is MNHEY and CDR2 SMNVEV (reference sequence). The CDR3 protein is CASSTSGGTYEQYF. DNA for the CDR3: TGTGCCAGCAGTACTAGCGGGGGGACCTACGAGCAGTACTTC.

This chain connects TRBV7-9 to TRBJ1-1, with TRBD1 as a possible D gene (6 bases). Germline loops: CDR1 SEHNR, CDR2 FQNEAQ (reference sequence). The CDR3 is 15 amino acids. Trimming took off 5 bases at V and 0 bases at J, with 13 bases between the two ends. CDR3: CASSPSGQMNTEAFF. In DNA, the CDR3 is TGTGCCAGCAGCCCCAGTGGACAGATGAACACTGAAGCTTTCTTT.

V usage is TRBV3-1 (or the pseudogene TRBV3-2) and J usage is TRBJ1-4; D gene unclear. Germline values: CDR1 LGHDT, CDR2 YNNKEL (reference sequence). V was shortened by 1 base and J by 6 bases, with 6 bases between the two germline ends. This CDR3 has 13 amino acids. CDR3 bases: TGTGCCAGCAGCCAAGCTACTTATGAAAAACTGTTTTTT. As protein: CASSQATYEKLFF.

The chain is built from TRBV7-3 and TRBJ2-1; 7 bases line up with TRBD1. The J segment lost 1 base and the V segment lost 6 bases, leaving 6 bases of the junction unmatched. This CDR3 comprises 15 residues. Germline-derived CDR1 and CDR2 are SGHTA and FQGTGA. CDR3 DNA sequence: TGTGCCAGCAGAAATACAGGGGCTTCCTACAATGAGCAGTTCTTC. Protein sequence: CASRNTGASYNEQFF. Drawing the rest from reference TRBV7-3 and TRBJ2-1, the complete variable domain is GAGVSQTPSNKVTEKGKYVELRCDPISGHTALYWYRQSLGQGPEFLIYFQGTGAADDSGLPNDRFFAVRPEGSVSTLKIQRTERGDSAVYLCASRNTGASYNEQFFGPGTRLTVL.

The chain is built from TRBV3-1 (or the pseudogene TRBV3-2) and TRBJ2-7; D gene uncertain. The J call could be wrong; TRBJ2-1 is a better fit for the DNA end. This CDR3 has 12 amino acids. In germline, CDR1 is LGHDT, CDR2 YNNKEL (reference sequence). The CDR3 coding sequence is TGTGCCAGCAGCCAAAGAAACCGCGAGCAGTTCTTC. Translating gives CASSQRNREQFF.

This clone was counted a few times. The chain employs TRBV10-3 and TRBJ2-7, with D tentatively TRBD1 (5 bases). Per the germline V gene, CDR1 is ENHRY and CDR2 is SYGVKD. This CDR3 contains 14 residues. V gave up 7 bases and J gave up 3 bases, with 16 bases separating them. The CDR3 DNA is TGTGCCATCACCCCGGACACTTTCCTCTACGAGCAGTACTTC. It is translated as CAITPDTFLYEQYF.

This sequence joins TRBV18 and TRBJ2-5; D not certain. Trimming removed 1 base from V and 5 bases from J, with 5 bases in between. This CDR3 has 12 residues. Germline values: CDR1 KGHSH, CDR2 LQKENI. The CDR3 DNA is TGTGCCAGCTCACCACTCGACGAGACCCAGTACTTC. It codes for CASSPLDETQYF.

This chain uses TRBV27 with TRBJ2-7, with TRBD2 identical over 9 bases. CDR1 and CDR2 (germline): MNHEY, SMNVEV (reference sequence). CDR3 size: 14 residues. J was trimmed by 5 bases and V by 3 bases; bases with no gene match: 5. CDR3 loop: CASSFSSGRNEQYF. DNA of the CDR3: TGTGCCAGCAGTTTTTCCAGCGGGAGGAACGAGCAGTACTTC.

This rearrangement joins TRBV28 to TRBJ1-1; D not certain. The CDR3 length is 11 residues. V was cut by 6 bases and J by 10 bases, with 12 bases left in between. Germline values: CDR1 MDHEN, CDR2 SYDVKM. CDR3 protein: CASSLQAVAFF. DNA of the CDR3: TGTGCCAGCAGCCTCCAGGCTGTAGCTTTCTTT.

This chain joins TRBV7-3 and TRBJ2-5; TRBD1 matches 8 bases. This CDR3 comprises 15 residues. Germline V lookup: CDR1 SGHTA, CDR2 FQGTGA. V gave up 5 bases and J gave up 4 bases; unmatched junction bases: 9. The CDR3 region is CASSLGTGGGETQYF. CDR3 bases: TGTGCCAGCAGCCTAGGGACAGGTGGGGGAGAGACCCAGTACTTC.

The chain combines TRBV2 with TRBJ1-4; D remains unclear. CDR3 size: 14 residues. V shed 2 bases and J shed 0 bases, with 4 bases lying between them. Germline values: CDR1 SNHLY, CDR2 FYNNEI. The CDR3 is CASSEITTNEKLFF. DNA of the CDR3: TGTGCCAGCAGTGAAATAACAACTAATGAAAAACTGTTTTTT.

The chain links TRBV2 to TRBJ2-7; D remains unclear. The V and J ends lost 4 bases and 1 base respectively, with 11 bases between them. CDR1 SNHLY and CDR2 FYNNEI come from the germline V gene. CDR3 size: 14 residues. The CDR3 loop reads CASSAEHLSYEQYF. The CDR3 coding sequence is TGTGCCAGCAGTGCAGAGCACCTTTCCTACGAGCAGTACTTC.

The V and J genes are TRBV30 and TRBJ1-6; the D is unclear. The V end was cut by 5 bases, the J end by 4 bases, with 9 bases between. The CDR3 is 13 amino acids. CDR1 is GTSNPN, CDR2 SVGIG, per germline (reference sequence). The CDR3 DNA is TGTGCCTGGGCGATTGCTTATAATTCACCCCTCCACTTT. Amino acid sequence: CAWAIAYNSPLHF.

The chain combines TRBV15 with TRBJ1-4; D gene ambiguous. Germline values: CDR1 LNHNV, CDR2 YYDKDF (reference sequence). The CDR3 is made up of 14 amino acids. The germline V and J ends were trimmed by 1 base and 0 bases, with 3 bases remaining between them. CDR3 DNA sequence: TGTGCCACCAGCAGAGCTGCAACTAATGAAAAACTGTTTTTT. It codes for CATSRAATNEKLFF. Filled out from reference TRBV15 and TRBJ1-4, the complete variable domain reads DAMVIQNPRYQVTQFGKPVTLSCSQTLNHNVMYWYQQKSSQAPKLLFHYYDKDFNNEADTPDNFQSRRPNTSFCFLDIRSPGLGDTAMYLCATSRAATNEKLFFGSGTQLSVL.

CDR3 sequence reads: CASSLVGPQYF. The CDR3 DNA reads TGCGCCAGCAGCTTGGTAGGGCCCCAGTACTTC. The chain links TRBV5-1 to TRBJ2-5; D ambiguous. The CDR3 runs to 11 residues. Trimming pared 0 bases from V and 9 bases from J, leaving 6 bases between. The germline gives CDR1 SGHRS, CDR2 YFSETQ.